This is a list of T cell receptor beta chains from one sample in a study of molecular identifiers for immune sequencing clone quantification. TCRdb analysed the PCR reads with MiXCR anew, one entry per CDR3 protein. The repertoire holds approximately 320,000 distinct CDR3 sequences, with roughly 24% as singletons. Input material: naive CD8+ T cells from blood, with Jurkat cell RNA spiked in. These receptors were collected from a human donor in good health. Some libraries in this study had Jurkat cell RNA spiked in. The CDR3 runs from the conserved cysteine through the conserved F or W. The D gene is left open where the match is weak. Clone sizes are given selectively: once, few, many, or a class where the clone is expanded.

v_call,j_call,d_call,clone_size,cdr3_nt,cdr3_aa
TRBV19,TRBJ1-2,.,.,TGTGCCAGTAGGATCACCCCTTTTGGAGGGCTCTATGGCTACGCCTTC,CASRITPFGGLYGYAF
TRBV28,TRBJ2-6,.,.,TGTGCCAGCACCCATACTGAAATCCAGGTGCCAGGCTTGGGCTTCTCTGGGGCCAACGTCCTGACTTTC,CASTHTEIQVPGLGFSGANVLTF
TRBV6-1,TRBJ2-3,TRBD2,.,TGTGCCAGCAGTGAGGCCCTGGGACTAGCGGGAGGGTTCCCCGCCACAGATACGCAGTATTTT,CASSEALGLAGGFPATDTQYF
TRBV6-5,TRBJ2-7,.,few,TGTGCCAGCAGTAAGAACCAGGTCGACGAGCAGTACTTC,CASSKNQVDEQYF
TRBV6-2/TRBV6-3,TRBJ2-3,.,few,TGTGCCAGCAGTTATTCCCATTGGGAATCGGGCACAGATACGCAGTATTTT,CASSYSHWESGTDTQYF
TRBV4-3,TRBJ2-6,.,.,TGCGCCCGCCGCCGGGGGGCCCCTGGGGCCCCCGTCCTGCCTTTC,CARRRGAPGAPVLPF
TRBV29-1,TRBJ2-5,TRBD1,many,TGCAGCGCGAATGGACAGGCCGGGGAGACCCAGTACTTC,CSANGQAGETQYF
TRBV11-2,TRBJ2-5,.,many,TGTGCCAGCAGTGGAATACGCGGACAAGAGACCCAGTACTTC,CASSGIRGQETQYF
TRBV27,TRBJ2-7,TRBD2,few,TGTGCCAGCAGTTATAGCGGGAGTGTTGCCTACGAGCAGTACTTC,CASSYSGSVAYEQYF
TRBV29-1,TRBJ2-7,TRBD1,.,TGCAGCGTCGGAGGAACAGGGGGCGGTTACGAGCAGTACTTC,CSVGGTGGGYEQYF